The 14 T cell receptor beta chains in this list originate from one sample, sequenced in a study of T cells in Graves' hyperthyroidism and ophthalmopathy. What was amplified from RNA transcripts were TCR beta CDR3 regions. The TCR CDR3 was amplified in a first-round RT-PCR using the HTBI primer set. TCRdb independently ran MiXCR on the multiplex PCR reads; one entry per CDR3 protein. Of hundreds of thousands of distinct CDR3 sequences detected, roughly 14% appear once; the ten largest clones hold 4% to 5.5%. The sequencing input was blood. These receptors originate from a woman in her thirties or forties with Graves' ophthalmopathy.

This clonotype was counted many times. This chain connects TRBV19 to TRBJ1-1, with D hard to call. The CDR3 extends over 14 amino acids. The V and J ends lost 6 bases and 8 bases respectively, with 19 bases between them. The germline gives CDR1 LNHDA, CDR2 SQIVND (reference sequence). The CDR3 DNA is TGTGCCAGTAGCACTGTGGGAGCGGCCCAGGAAGCTTTCTTT. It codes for CASSTVGAAQEAFF.

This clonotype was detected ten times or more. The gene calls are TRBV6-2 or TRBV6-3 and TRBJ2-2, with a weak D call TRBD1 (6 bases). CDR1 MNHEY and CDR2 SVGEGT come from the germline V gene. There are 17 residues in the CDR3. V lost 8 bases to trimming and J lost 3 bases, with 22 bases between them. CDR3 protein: CASGWGLRDTYTGELFF. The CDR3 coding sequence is TGTGCCAGCGGTTGGGGCCTTCGGGACACCTACACCGGGGAGCTGTTTTTT.

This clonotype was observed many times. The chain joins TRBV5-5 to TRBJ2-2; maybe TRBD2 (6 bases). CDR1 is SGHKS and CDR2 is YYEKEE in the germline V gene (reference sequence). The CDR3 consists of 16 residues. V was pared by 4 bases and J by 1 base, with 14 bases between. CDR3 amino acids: CASSVGTHRNTGELFF. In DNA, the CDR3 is TGTGCCAGCAGCGTCGGGACTCACCGGAACACCGGGGAGCTGTTTTTT.

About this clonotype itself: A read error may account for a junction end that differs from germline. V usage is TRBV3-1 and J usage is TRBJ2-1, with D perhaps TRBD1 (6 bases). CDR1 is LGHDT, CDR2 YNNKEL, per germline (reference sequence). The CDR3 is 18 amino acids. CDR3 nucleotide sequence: TGTGCCAGCAGCCAAGATCGGGACAAATATACTCTATTTTCGGCCGATGTCTTC. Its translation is CASSQDRDKYTLFSADVF.

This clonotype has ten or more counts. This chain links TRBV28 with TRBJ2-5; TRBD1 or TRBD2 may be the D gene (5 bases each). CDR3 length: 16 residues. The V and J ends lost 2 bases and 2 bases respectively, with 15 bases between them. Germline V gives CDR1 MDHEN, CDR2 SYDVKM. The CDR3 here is CASSLGGFGGQETQYF. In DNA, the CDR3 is TGTGCCAGCAGTTTAGGAGGATTTGGGGGTCAAGAGACCCAGTACTTC. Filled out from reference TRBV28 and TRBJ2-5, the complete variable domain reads DVKVTQSSRYLVKRTGEKVFLECVQDMDHENMFWYRQDPGLGLRLIYFSYDVKMKEKGDIPEGYSVSREKKERFSLILESASTNQTSMYLCASSLGGFGGQETQYFGPGTRLLVL.

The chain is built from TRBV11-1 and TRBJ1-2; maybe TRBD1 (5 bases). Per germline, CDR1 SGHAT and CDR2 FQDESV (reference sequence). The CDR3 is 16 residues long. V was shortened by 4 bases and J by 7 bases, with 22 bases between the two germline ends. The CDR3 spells CASSSPGTRQEGGYTF. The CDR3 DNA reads TGTGCCAGCAGCTCCCCCGGGACTCGTCAAGAGGGTGGCTACACCTTC.

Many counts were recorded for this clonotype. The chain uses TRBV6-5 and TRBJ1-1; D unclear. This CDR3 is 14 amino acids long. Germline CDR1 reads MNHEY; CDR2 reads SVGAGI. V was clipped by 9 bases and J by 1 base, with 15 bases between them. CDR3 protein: CASLTVGKNTEAFF. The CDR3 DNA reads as TGTGCCAGTTTAACCGTGGGAAAGAACACTGAAGCTTTCTTT.

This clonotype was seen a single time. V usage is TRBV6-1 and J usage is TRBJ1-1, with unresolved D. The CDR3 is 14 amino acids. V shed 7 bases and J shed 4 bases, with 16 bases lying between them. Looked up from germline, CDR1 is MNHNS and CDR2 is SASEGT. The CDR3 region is CASTKDYSPTEAFF. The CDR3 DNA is TGTGCCAGCACAAAGGACTATTCTCCCACTGAAGCTTTCTTT.

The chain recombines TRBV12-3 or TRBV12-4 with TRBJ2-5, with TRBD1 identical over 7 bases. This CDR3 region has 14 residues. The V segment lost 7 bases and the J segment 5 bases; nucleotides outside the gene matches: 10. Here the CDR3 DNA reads TGTGCCAGCACCCCTCAGGGGGTGACGGAGACCCAGTACTTC. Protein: CASTPQGVTETQYF.

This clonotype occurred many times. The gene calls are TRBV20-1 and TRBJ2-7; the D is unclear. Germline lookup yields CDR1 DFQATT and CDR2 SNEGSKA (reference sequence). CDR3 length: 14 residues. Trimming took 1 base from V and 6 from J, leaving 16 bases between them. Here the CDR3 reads CSARAGSPTSEQYF. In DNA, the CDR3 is TGCAGTGCTAGAGCTGGCAGTCCTACGAGCGAGCAGTACTTC.

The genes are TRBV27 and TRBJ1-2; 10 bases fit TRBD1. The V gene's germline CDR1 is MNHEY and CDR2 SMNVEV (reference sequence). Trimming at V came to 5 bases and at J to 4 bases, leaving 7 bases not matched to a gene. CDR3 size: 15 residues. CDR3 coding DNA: TGTGCCAGCAGTGATCCGGGACAGGGGACCTATGGCTACACCTTC. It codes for CASSDPGQGTYGYTF.

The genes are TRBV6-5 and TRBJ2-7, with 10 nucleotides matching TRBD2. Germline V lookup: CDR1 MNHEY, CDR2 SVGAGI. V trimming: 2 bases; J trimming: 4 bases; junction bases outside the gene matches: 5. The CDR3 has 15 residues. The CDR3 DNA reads TGTGCCAGCAGTTACGTTAGTAGCGGGAGGTACGAGCAGTACTTC. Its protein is CASSYVSSGRYEQYF.

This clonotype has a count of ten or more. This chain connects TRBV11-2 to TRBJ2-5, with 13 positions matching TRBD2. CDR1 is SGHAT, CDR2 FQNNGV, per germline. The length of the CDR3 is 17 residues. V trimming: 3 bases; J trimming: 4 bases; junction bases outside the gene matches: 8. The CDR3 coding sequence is TGTGCCAGCAGCTTTCGACTAGCGGGAGGTCTGGTAGAGACCCAGTACTTC. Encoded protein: CASSFRLAGGLVETQYF.

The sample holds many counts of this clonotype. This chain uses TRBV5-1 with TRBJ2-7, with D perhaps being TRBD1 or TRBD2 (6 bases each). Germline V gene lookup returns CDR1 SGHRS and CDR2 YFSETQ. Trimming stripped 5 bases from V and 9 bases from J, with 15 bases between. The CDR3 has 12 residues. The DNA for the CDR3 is TGCGCCAGCAGTCCAGGGGAGGCAGGGCAGTACTTC. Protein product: CASSPGEAGQYF.